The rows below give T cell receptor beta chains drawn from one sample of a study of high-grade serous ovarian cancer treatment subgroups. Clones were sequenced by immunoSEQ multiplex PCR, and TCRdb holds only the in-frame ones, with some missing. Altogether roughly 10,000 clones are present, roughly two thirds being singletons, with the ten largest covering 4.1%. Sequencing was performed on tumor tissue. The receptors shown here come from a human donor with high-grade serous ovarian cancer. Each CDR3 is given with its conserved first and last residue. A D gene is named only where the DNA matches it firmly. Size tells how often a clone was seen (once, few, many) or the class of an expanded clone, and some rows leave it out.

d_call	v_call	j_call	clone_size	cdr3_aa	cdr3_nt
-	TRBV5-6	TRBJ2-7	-	CASSSTADGGLYEQYF	TGTGCCAGCAGCTCAACCGCGGACGGAGGACTATACGAGCAGTACTTC
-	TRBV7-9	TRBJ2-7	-	CASSPHPGRDEQYF	TGTGCCAGCAGCCCCCATCCAGGCAGGGACGAGCAGTACTTC
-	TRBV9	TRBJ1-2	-	CASSVGRTALGYTF	TGTGCCAGCAGCGTTGGGAGGACAGCCTTGGGCTACACCTTC
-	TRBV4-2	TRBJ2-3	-	CASSQGEFTDTQYF	TGTGCCAGCAGCCAAGGTGAATTCACAGATACGCAGTATTTT
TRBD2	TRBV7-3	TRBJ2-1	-	CASSLGSGSTNEQFF	TGTGCCAGCAGCTTAGGTAGCGGGAGTACAAATGAGCAGTTCTTC
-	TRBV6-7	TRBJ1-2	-	CASNNSFYGYTF	TGTGCCAGCAATAACAGCTTCTATGGCTACACCTTC
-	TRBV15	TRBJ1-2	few	CATGAGRSYGYTF	TGTGCCACTGGTGCGGGACGGAGCTATGGCTACACCTTC
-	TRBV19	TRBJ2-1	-	CASSPPRPRGHEQFF	TGTGCCAGTAGTCCCCCCCGACCGAGGGGCCATGAGCAGTTCTTC
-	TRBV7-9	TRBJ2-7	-	CASSSPEGSYEQYF	TGTGCCAGCAGCTCCCCCGAGGGGTCCTACGAGCAGTACTTC
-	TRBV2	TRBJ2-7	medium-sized	CASSQGTASSYEQYF	TGTGCCAGCAGCCAAGGGACGGCTAGCTCCTACGAGCAGTACTTC
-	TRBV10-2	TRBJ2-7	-	CASENPGRYEQYF	TGCGCCAGTGAGAACCCAGGGAGGTACGAGCAGTACTTC
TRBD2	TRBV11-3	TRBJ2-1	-	CASGYYSPGLARLDEQFF	TGTGCCAGCGGCTACTACAGTCCTGGACTAGCGAGGTTAGATGAGCAGTTCTTC
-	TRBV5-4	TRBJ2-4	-	CASSLLGEQYF	TGTGCCAGCAGCTTGCTGGGGGAGCAGTACTTC
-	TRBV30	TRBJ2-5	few	CASRRHPETQYF	TGTGCCTCACGCCGACACCCCGAGACCCAGTACTTC
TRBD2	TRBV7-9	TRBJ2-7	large	CASSGLAQTYEQYF	TGTGCCAGCAGCGGACTAGCCCAGACCTACGAGCAGTACTTC
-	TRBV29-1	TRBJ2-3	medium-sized	CSVDRDFGADTQYF	TGCAGCGTGGACCGGGACTTTGGGGCCGATACGCAGTATTTT
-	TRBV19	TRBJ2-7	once	CASRPGGVSSYEQYF	TGTGCCAGTAGGCCCGGGGGAGTGAGCTCCTACGAGCAGTACTTC
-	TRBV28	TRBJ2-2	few	CASIHGTWHGELFF	TGTGCCAGCATTCACGGGACATGGCACGGGGAGCTGTTTTTT
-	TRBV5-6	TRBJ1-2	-	CASSLAVRKTTNYGYTF	TGTGCCAGCAGCTTGGCGGTCAGAAAAACAACCAACTATGGCTACACCTTC
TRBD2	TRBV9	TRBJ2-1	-	CASSVPVPAAGGVPNSYNEQFF	TGTGCCAGCAGCGTGCCCGTCCCGGCGGCGGGAGGGGTTCCTAACTCCTACAATGAGCAGTTCTTC
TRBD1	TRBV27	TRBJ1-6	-	CASSDLRTGLNSPLHF	TGTGCCAGCAGTGACCTCCGGACAGGACTTAATTCACCCCTCCACTTT
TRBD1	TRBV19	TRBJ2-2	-	CASSTLGQGDTGELFF	TGTGCCAGTAGTACCCTCGGACAGGGGGACACCGGGGAGCTGTTTTTT
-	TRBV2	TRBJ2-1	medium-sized	CASSELGASNEQFF	TGTGCCAGCAGTGAATTGGGAGCTTCCAATGAGCAGTTCTTC
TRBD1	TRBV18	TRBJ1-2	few	CASSPGPGQGNYGYTF	TGTGCCAGCTCACCGGGACCGGGACAGGGGAACTATGGCTACACCTTC
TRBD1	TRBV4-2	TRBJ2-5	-	CASSHGTAYFQETQYF	TGTGCCAGCAGCCATGGGACAGCCTATTTCCAAGAGACCCAGTACTTC
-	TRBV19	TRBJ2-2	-	CASSMGPITGELFF	TGTGCCAGTAGTATGGGACCAATCACCGGGGAGCTGTTTTTT
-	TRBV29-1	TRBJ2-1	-	CSVEANGPYNEQFF	TGCAGCGTTGAAGCCAACGGGCCTTACAATGAGCAGTTCTTC
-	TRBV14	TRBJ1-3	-	CASSRGKVSGNTIYF	TGTGCCAGCAGCCGTGGGAAGGTTTCTGGAAACACCATATATTTT
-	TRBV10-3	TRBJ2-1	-	CAIAGTHGNEQFF	TGTGCCATCGCCGGGACCCACGGCAATGAGCAGTTCTTC
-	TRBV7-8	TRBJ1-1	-	CASSLVLRGVNTEAFF	TGTGCCAGCAGCTTAGTCCTCAGAGGGGTGAACACTGAAGCTTTCTTT
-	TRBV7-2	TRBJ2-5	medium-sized	CASSGGAKGLLETQYF	TGTGCCAGCAGCGGAGGGGCTAAAGGACTTCTAGAGACCCAGTACTTC
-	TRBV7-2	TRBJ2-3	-	CATSSGSGVVTQYF	TGTGCCACCTCGAGTGGTTCCGGGGTAGTTACGCAGTATTTT
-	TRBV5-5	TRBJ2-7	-	CASSPSYEQYF	TGTGCCAGCAGCCCGTCCTACGAGCAGTACTTC
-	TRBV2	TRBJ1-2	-	CASTLGIYGYTF	TGTGCCAGCACTTTGGGGATTTATGGCTACACCTTC
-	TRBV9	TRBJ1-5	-	CASSVAAVNQPQHF	TGTGCCAGCAGCGTAGCTGCAGTCAATCAGCCCCAGCATTTT
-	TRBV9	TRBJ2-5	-	CASSPGKGGEQYF	TGTGCCAGCAGCCCCGGGAAAGGCGGGGAGCAGTACTTC
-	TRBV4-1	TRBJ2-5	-	CASRGVGGYQETQYF	TGCGCCAGCCGGGGCGTCGGTGGGTACCAAGAGACCCAGTACTTC
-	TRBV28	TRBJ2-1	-	CASSVAERNEQFF	TGTGCCAGCAGTGTAGCGGAGCGCAATGAGCAGTTCTTC
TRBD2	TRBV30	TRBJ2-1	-	CAWMRTSGRAFEQFF	TGTGCCTGGATGCGGACTAGCGGGAGGGCCTTTGAGCAGTTCTTC
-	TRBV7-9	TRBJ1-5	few	CASSVQPNQPQHF	TGTGCCAGCAGCGTTCAGCCAAATCAGCCCCAGCATTTT
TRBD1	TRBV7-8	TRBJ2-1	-	CASSLAPGQTNEQFF	TGTGCCAGCAGCTTAGCCCCGGGACAGACCAATGAGCAGTTCTTC
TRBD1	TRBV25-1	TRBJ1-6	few	CASSRGSSYNSPLHF	TGTGCCAGCTCCAGGGGGAGCTCCTATAATTCACCCCTCCACTTT
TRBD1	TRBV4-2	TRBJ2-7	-	CASSQESTGADPYEQYF	TGTGCCAGCAGCCAAGAGAGCACAGGGGCCGACCCATACGAGCAGTACTTC
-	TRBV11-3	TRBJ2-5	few	CASSSGLTELMANSQYF	TGTGCCAGCAGCTCAGGCCTAACAGAGCTAATGGCCAACTCCCAGTACTTC
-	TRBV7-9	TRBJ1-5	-	CASSSNTGNQPQHF	TGTGCCAGCAGCTCGAACACAGGCAATCAGCCCCAGCATTTT
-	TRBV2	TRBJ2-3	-	CASSGMGIGVEDTQYF	TGTGCCAGCAGTGGGATGGGGATAGGGGTTGAGGATACGCAGTATTTT
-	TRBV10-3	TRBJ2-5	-	CAISGSGRQETQYF	TGTGCCATCAGTGGTTCCGGACGGCAAGAGACCCAGTACTTC
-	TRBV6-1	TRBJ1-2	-	CASTPQGYYYGYTF	TGTGCCAGCACCCCGCAGGGCTACTACTATGGCTACACCTTC
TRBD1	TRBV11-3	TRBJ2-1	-	CASSQGEIYNEQFF	TGTGCCAGCAGCCAGGGGGAGATCTACAATGAGCAGTTCTTC
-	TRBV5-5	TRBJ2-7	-	CASSWGRDGAYEQYF	TGTGCCAGCAGCTGGGGCCGGGACGGAGCCTACGAGCAGTACTTC
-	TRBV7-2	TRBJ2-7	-	CASSPTGNSGYEQYF	TGTGCCAGCAGCCCTACAGGGAACAGCGGGTACGAGCAGTACTTC
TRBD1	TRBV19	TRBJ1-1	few	CASSIKGQGNTEAFF	TGTGCCAGTAGTATAAAGGGACAGGGGAACACTGAAGCTTTCTTT
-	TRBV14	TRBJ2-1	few	CASSQQDRHNEQFF	TGTGCCAGCAGCCAACAGGACAGACACAATGAGCAGTTCTTC
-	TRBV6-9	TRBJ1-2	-	CASSHGDGYTF	TGTGCCAGCAGCCACGGCGATGGCTACACCTTC
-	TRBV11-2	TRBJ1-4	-	CASSLVVGKLFF	TGTGCCAGCAGCTTAGTTGTCGGGAAACTGTTTTTT
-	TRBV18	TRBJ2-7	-	CASSFWGDRGAGEQYF	TGTGCCAGCTCTTTCTGGGGGGACCGCGGGGCTGGCGAGCAGTACTTC
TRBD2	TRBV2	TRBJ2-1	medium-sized	CASRTSGRSNEQFF	TGTGCCAGCAGGACTAGCGGGAGGAGCAATGAGCAGTTCTTC
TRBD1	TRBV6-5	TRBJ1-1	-	CASTRGAANTEAFF	TGTGCCAGCACCAGGGGGGCTGCGAACACTGAAGCTTTCTTT
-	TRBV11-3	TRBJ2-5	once	CASSLQTGLPETQYF	TGTGCCAGCAGCCTACAGACAGGACTCCCGGAGACCCAGTACTTC
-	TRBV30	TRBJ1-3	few	CACSDSNINTIYF	TGTGCCTGCTCGGACTCAAACATCAACACCATATATTTT